These T cell receptor beta chains were read from a single sample in a study of Ad26.COV2.S vaccination and SARS-CoV-2 variants. Profiled with immunoSEQ multiplex PCR; TCRdb holds only in-frame clones, not every one. This table holds more than 150,000 clones, around 88% found once. The sequencing here drew on peripheral blood, taken after recovery from COVID-19. These receptors were obtained from a human donor who had recovered from COVID-19. The CDR3 runs from the conserved cysteine through the conserved F or W. The order of the fields is J gene, clone size, V gene, CDR3 protein. Clone size is not always given. Where it is, it says once, few, many or a class for expanded clones.

TRBJ2-2,NA,TRBV2,CASTRTGIANTGELFF
TRBJ2-7,NA,TRBV5-1,CASSYGGDRGYEQYF
TRBJ2-6,NA,TRBV19,CASSTLLWGPGANVLTF
TRBJ1-2,once,TRBV6-1,CASSEAEGGYTF
TRBJ2-6,NA,TRBV5-1,CASSLRGAGANVLTF
TRBJ2-7,NA,TRBV25-1,CASSEVTGWEYEQYF
TRBJ1-1,NA,TRBV28,CASSSQRRAGAEAFF
TRBJ2-7,NA,TRBV2,CASSPPTGAFYEQYF
TRBJ2-6,NA,TRBV5-1,CASSLLLGASGANVLTF
TRBJ1-2,NA,TRBV3-1/TRBV3-2,CASSQDSLYGYTF
TRBJ2-5,once,TRBV20-1,CSASKAGGPSWGETQYF
TRBJ2-5,NA,TRBV5-1,CASSLGGYETQYF
TRBJ1-4,NA,TRBV3-1/TRBV3-2,CASNQAKLMALFF
TRBJ1-2,NA,TRBV12-3/TRBV12-4,CASSFGQYYGYTF
TRBJ2-4,NA,TRBV5-1,CASSLGTGGLAKNIQYF
TRBJ1-5,NA,TRBV18,CASSVDRNQPQHF
TRBJ2-3,NA,TRBV5-4,CASSLIGADTQYF
TRBJ2-5,once,TRBV24-1,CATSDSFQETQYF
TRBJ1-1,NA,TRBV12-3/TRBV12-4,CASTLTRAKAFF
TRBJ1-6,NA,TRBV28,CASSFWGLLHF
TRBJ2-1,NA,TRBV7-2,CASSLRGLAGGVEQFF
TRBJ2-7,NA,TRBV19,CASSIFGRAGEQYF
TRBJ1-1,NA,TRBV18,CASSLSIDAEAFF
TRBJ2-3,NA,TRBV3-1/TRBV3-2,CASSPGVKRGSTQYF
TRBJ2-7,NA,TRBV12-3/TRBV12-4,CASSLDSPYEQYF
TRBJ2-7,NA,TRBV5-1,CASSLEGRRGEEQYF
TRBJ2-2,NA,TRBV4-2,CATREAGELFF
TRBJ1-2,NA,TRBV25-1,CASSDGGARSYGYTF
TRBJ1-2,NA,TRBV6-5,CASTPGWDGDGYTF
TRBJ2-1,few,TRBV19,CASSLLAGVDNEQFF
TRBJ2-4,NA,TRBV3-1/TRBV3-2,CASSQGTSGRNIQYF
TRBJ2-3,NA,TRBV28,CASSSLQTSGAMAQYF